A single sample gave rise to the 32 T cell receptor beta chains below, sequenced in a study of a mutant IDH1 vaccine in newly diagnosed glioma (dated by TCRdb to the early 2020s). Libraries were built with the immunoSEQ multiplex PCR assay. Here the immuneACCESS table is served through TCRdb, limited to in-frame sequences with V and J called. Missing clones are a known gap in these copies; in checked studies unresolved V genes cover under half, and the rest lacks a known reason. In this sample the table shows some 90,000 clones, about 80% of which occur a single time. Clones ranked in the top ten supply around 5% of the sample. What the time point label conveys for this sample: baseline, week 1 (first vaccination visit). Read against the paper, the sample's treatment or condition label means: pre-vaccination baseline after standard-of-care therapy. Sequenced material: PBMCs, taken from a glioma patient treated with radiotherapy, temozolomide or both. These receptors came from a man aged 40-49 years with glioma. Some clones in this sample may be carry-over from other donors' samples.

This chain uses TRBV18 with TRBJ2-1, with D maybe TRBD1 (7 bases). V shed 3 bases and J shed 7 bases, with 16 bases lying between them. The CDR3 totals 15 residues. Germline values: CDR1 KGHSH, CDR2 LQKENI. CDR3 sequence: CASSPGSQGGNEQFF. In DNA form, the CDR3 reads TGTGCCAGCTCACCGGGGTCCCAGGGGGGAAATGAGCAGTTCTTC.

This clone appeared a few times. J is TRBJ2-7 and V is TRBV7-2; D is undetermined. The CDR3 spans 12 residues. Trimming pared 1 base from V and 3 bases from J, leaving 4 bases between. Germline values: CDR1 SGHTA, CDR2 FQGNSA. The CDR3 DNA is TGTGCCAGCAGCTTAGACATCTACGAGCAGTACTTC. As protein: CASSLDIYEQYF.

The chain couples TRBV5-1 to TRBJ2-3; 11 bases agree with TRBD1. This CDR3 spans 17 amino acids. Germline V gene sequence: CDR1 SGHRS, CDR2 YFSETQ. V was pared by 1 base and J by 4 bases, with 8 bases of the junction left unmatched. This chain's CDR3 is CASSLLAGQGAADTQYF. CDR3 DNA: TGCGCCAGCAGCTTGTTGGCTGGACAGGGGGCTGCAGATACGCAGTATTTT. Combining the CDR3 with reference TRBV5-1 and TRBJ2-3 gives the whole variable domain KAGVTQTPRYLIKTRGQQVTLSCSPISGHRSVSWYQQTPGQGLQFLFEYFSETQRNKGNFPGRFSGRQFSNSRSEMNVSTLELGDSALYLCASSLLAGQGAADTQYFGPGTRLTVL.

The gene calls are TRBV18 and TRBJ2-3, with 7 bases fitting TRBD1. The germline V gene encodes CDR1 KGHSH and CDR2 LQKENI. The CDR3 is 14 residues long. V trimming: 6 bases; J trimming: 2 bases; junction bases outside the gene matches: 5. CDR3 in DNA: TGTGCCAGCTCCCAGGGACAGATCACAGATACGCAGTATTTT. Translation: CASSQGQITDTQYF. The full variable domain, its missing parts supplied by reference TRBV18 and TRBJ2-3, is NAGVMQNPRHLVRRRGQEARLRCSPMKGHSHVYWYRQLPEEGLKFMVYLQKENIIDESGMPKERFSAEFPKEGPSILRIQQVVRGDSAAYFCASSQGQITDTQYFGPGTRLTVL.

The chain carries TRBV29-1 and TRBJ2-7, with TRBD1 matching 9 bases. Trimming at V came to 3 bases and at J to 0 bases, leaving 3 bases not matched to a gene. Germline CDR1 reads SQVTM; CDR2 reads ANQGSEA. The CDR3 sequence is 14 residues long. CDR3 nucleotides: TGCAGCGTTGATCCGACAGGGGGCTCCTACGAGCAGTACTTC. This gives the protein CSVDPTGGSYEQYF.

The CDR3 nucleotides are TGTGCCAGCAGCGATTTGACAGAACACCTTTACGAGCAGTACTTC. Protein: CASSDLTEHLYEQYF. V and J are TRBV5-6 and TRBJ2-7; D possibly corresponds to TRBD1 (5 bases). CDR1 SGHDT and CDR2 YYEEEE come from the germline V gene. V lost 4 bases, J lost 4 bases, and 18 bases lay in between. The CDR3 consists of 15 residues.

This clone was detected only once. This chain links TRBV7-2 with TRBJ2-2; tentative D call: TRBD1 (5 bases). The CDR3 is 15 amino acids. The V end lost 2 bases, the J end lost 7 bases, and 14 bases lay between the germline ends. Germline V gene data show CDR1 as SGHTA and CDR2 as FQGNSA. DNA for the CDR3: TGTGCCAGCAGCTTACGGTTCACCCAGGGCGGGGAGCTGTTTTTT. Its protein product is CASSLRFTQGGELFF.

V and J are TRBV18 and TRBJ2-3; no firm D call. The CDR3 loop spans 13 amino acids. Trimming removed 1 base at V and 8 bases at J, with 10 bases between. The germline V gene encodes CDR1 KGHSH and CDR2 LQKENI. The CDR3 region has the DNA TGTGCCAGCTCACCACAGCCCTCTGGTACGCAGTATTTT. Amino acids: CASSPQPSGTQYF.

This chain uses TRBV2 with TRBJ2-5, with 10 bases matching TRBD1. This CDR3 contains 15 residues. J was trimmed by 1 base and V by 8 bases; bases with no gene match: 7. CDR1 and CDR2 (germline): SNHLY, FYNNEI. The chain's CDR3 is CASSRTGGFQETQYF. CDR3 sequence (DNA): TGTGCCAGCTCGAGGACAGGGGGATTCCAAGAGACCCAGTACTTC.

The rearrangement links TRBV30 to TRBJ1-5; 7 bases line up with TRBD1. The trim removed 5 bases at V and 2 bases at J, leaving 6 bases unmatched. Germline V gene sequence: CDR1 GTSNPN, CDR2 SVGIG (reference sequence). This CDR3 has 14 amino acids. The CDR3 is CAWGARGRNQPQHF. The CDR3, as DNA: TGTGCCTGGGGGGCTAGGGGGCGCAATCAGCCCCAGCATTTT.

The chain links TRBV7-9 to TRBJ2-1; no firm D call. The CDR3 covers 13 residues. V lost 5 bases to trimming and J lost 9 bases, with 14 bases between them. Germline values: CDR1 SEHNR, CDR2 FQNEAQ (reference sequence). The CDR3 DNA follows: TGTGCCAGCAGCCCATCCGTAAGAGGTGAGCAGTTCTTC. Its protein is CASSPSVRGEQFF.

J is TRBJ2-1 and V is TRBV14, with TRBD2 matching over 8 bases. V shed 1 base and J 12 bases; nucleotides not matched to a gene: 14. This CDR3 has 16 amino acids. CDR1 is SGHDN, CDR2 FVKESK, per germline. The CDR3 sequence is CASSQVRSSGAWGQFF. The CDR3 bases are TGTGCCAGCAGCCAAGTTCGAAGTAGCGGGGCCTGGGGGCAGTTCTTC.

A few counts support this clone. The CDR3 DNA reads as TGTGCCAGCAGTTCAGGGGGTCCCCAGAGCAATCAGCCCCAGCATTTT. This encodes CASSSGGPQSNQPQHF. The chain links TRBV6-5 to TRBJ1-5; 7 bases are shared with TRBD1. J gave up 1 base and V 4 bases, and 7 bases lay outside the gene matches. Per the germline V gene, CDR1 is MNHEY and CDR2 is SVGAGI. The CDR3 has 16 amino acids.

The rearrangement joins TRBV2 to TRBJ1-5; D remains unclear. CDR3 length: 14 amino acids. The V end lost 6 bases, the J end lost 11 bases, and 20 bases lay between the germline ends. Germline lookup yields CDR1 SNHLY and CDR2 FYNNEI. The CDR3 here is CASRAVHPESSQHF. DNA of the CDR3: TGTGCCAGCAGGGCGGTCCATCCGGAGTCGTCCCAGCATTTT.

The V call is TRBV6-5, the J call TRBJ1-2; D not certain. This CDR3 spans 12 amino acids. V was trimmed by 8 bases and J by 0 bases, leaving 7 bases between them. CDR1 and CDR2 (germline): MNHEY, SVGAGI. CDR3 coding DNA: TGTGCCAGCCTTAGTTCTAACTATGGCTACACCTTC. This sequence encodes CASLSSNYGYTF.

This clone showed up just a few times. The chain carries TRBV19 and TRBJ1-1; 8 bases are shared with TRBD1. Germline V lookup: CDR1 LNHDA, CDR2 SQIVND (reference sequence). This CDR3 comprises 13 residues. V was pared by 10 bases and J by 1 base, with 5 bases of the junction left unmatched. CDR3 nucleotides: TGTGCCACACGGGACAGGCAGAACACTGAAGCTTTCTTT. Protein product: CATRDRQNTEAFF.

Only one count was recorded for this clone. The V and J genes are TRBV7-6 and TRBJ2-5; 9 nucleotides line up with TRBD1. The V gene end was trimmed by 8 bases and the J gene end by 4 bases; junction bases not matched to a gene: 2. Germline lookup yields CDR1 SGHVS and CDR2 FNYEAQ. CDR3 size: 12 residues. The CDR3 is CASGTGRETQYF. CDR3 DNA: TGTGCCAGCGGGACAGGGAGAGAGACCCAGTACTTC.

The count of this clone is one. V gene TRBV7-9 combines with J gene TRBJ1-6; D perhaps matches TRBD1 (5 bases). The CDR3 sequence is 16 residues long. Trimming shortened V by 4 bases and J by 6 bases, and 16 bases separated the two germline ends. In germline, CDR1 is SEHNR, CDR2 FQNEAQ (reference sequence). The CDR3 is CASSSDRTGPNSPLHF. For the CDR3, the DNA is TGTGCCAGCAGCTCTGACCGGACGGGACCTAATTCACCCCTCCACTTT.

The rearrangement links TRBV2 to TRBJ1-6; D may be TRBD1 (5 bases). The CDR3 consists of 14 residues. Between the trimmed V and J ends, which lost 4 bases and 9 bases, there was a span of 13 bases. CDR1 and CDR2 (germline): SNHLY, FYNNEI. CDR3 in DNA: TGTGCCAGCAGTGTCGGGGGTGGGGGTTCACCCCTCCACTTT. Translation: CASSVGGGGSPLHF.

V gene TRBV5-8 combines with J gene TRBJ1-2, with 9 bases identical to TRBD1. The CDR3 contains 14 residues. Per germline, CDR1 SGHTS and CDR2 YDEGEE. Germline trimming cut 1 base from V and 6 bases from J; bases unmatched to any gene: 4. The CDR3 protein is CASSLTGGWDGYTF. Written as DNA, the CDR3 is TGTGCCAGCAGCTTGACAGGGGGCTGGGATGGCTACACCTTC.

The V call is TRBV7-9, the J call TRBJ1-3; D gene uncertain. Germline values: CDR1 SEHNR, CDR2 FQNEAQ (reference sequence). This CDR3 comprises 16 residues. The germline V and J ends were trimmed by 5 bases and 1 base, with 15 bases remaining between them. CDR3 loop: CASSATGGKSGNTIYF. CDR3 bases: TGTGCCAGCAGCGCCACCGGCGGGAAATCTGGAAACACCATATATTTT.

J is TRBJ2-3 and V is TRBV7-9; TRBD2 might be the D (6 bases). This CDR3 spans 13 amino acids. The V gene's germline CDR1 is SEHNR and CDR2 FQNEAQ (reference sequence). Trimming took off 5 bases at V and 5 bases at J, with 11 bases between the two ends. CDR3: CASSNDGRDTQYF. CDR3 bases: TGTGCCAGCAGCAACGACGGGAGAGATACGCAGTATTTT.

The J gene is TRBJ1-3, the V gene TRBV6-4; D call uncertain. V gave up 2 bases and J gave up 2 bases, with 7 bases separating them. Germline CDR1 MRHNA, CDR2 SNTAGT. CDR3 size: 14 residues. CDR3 protein: CASSDRAPGNTIYF. The DNA of the CDR3 is TGTGCCAGCAGTGACAGGGCCCCTGGAAACACCATATATTTT.

The rearrangement uses TRBV6-5 and TRBJ1-2; tentative D call: TRBD1 (6 bases). With 2 bases removed from V and 3 bases from J, the gap between germline ends came to 10 bases. The germline V gene encodes CDR1 MNHEY and CDR2 SVGAGI. CDR3 length equals 14 residues. CDR3 sequence: CASSYVPGDYGYTF. Written as DNA, the CDR3 is TGTGCCAGCAGTTACGTGCCAGGGGACTATGGCTACACCTTC.

This clone occurred many times. The rearrangement links TRBV19 to TRBJ2-1; no reliable D call. Deletions cut 1 base from V and 5 bases from J, with 12 bases between. Germline values: CDR1 LNHDA, CDR2 SQIVND (reference sequence). CDR3 length: 15 residues. The CDR3 sequence: CASSIGPLEHNEQFF. In nucleotides, the CDR3 is TGTGCCAGTAGTATAGGACCGCTTGAGCACAATGAGCAGTTCTTC.

The V call is TRBV5-1, the J call TRBJ2-7; 7 bases fit TRBD1. The CDR3 extends over 15 amino acids. Per germline, CDR1 SGHRS and CDR2 YFSETQ. The trim removed 0 bases at V and 6 bases at J, leaving 9 bases unmatched. Here the CDR3 reads CASSLEYRGSGEQYF. CDR3 DNA: TGCGCCAGCAGCTTGGAATACAGGGGCTCCGGCGAGCAGTACTTC. Using reference TRBV5-1 and TRBJ2-7 for the parts outside the CDR3, the full variable domain is KAGVTQTPRYLIKTRGQQVTLSCSPISGHRSVSWYQQTPGQGLQFLFEYFSETQRNKGNFPGRFSGRQFSNSRSEMNVSTLELGDSALYLCASSLEYRGSGEQYFGPGTRLTVT.

The chain carries TRBV19 and TRBJ2-5; TRBD1 aligns across 11 bases. The CDR3 has 15 residues. V trimming: 6 bases; J trimming: 1 base; junction bases outside the gene matches: 4. Germline assignment: CDR1 LNHDA and CDR2 SQIVND (reference sequence). The CDR3 DNA reads TGTGCCAGTAGCACGGGACAGGGGGTCCAAGAGACCCAGTACTTC. Residues: CASSTGQGVQETQYF.

The V call is TRBV29-1, the J call TRBJ1-2, with a tentative D call TRBD1 (6 bases). Germline loops: CDR1 SQVTM, CDR2 ANQGSEA. CDR3 length equals 11 residues. V was trimmed by 2 bases and J by 6 bases, leaving 7 bases between them. CDR3 residues: CSVEQGNGYTF. The CDR3 DNA is TGCAGCGTTGAACAGGGGAATGGCTACACCTTC.

V gene TRBV7-2 combines with J gene TRBJ1-2, with D tentatively TRBD1 (5 bases). This CDR3 spans 15 amino acids. Germline V gene lookup returns CDR1 SGHTA and CDR2 FQGNSA. Trimming stripped 5 bases from V and 0 bases from J, with 13 bases between. DNA for the CDR3: TGTGCCAGCAGCGCCCAGGGTTTCGCTAACTATGGCTACACCTTC. The encoded protein is CASSAQGFANYGYTF.

This chain connects TRBV5-4 to TRBJ1-6; D not resolved. Trimming removed 0 bases from V and 7 bases from J, with 11 bases in between. The germline V gene encodes CDR1 SGHNT and CDR2 YYREEE (reference sequence). CDR3 size: 15 residues. The CDR3, as DNA: TGTGCCAGCAGCTTGGACAGTACATTCAATTCACCCCTCCACTTT. It is translated as CASSLDSTFNSPLHF.

The J gene is TRBJ2-7, the V gene TRBV7-9; possible D gene TRBD1, 6 bases. This CDR3 has 14 residues. V was pared by 5 bases and J by 7 bases, with 18 bases between. In germline, CDR1 is SEHNR, CDR2 FQNEAQ (reference sequence). The CDR3 DNA follows: TGTGCCAGCAGCCCTCCGGGACAACCGGGAGAGCAGTACTTC. It is translated as CASSPPGQPGEQYF. The full variable domain, rest sourced from reference TRBV7-9 and TRBJ2-7, is DTGVSQNPRHKITKRGQNVTFRCDPISEHNRLYWYRQTLGQGPEFLTYFQNEAQLEKSRLLSDRFSAERPKGSFSTLEIQRTEQGDSAMYLCASSPPGQPGEQYFGPGTRLTVT.

The chain has TRBV10-3 and TRBJ2-1; the D gene is possibly TRBD1 (5 bases). The CDR3 covers 15 residues. V was pared by 6 bases and J by 10 bases, with 22 bases between. CDR1 ENHRY and CDR2 SYGVKD come from the germline V gene. The CDR3 protein is CAIRSGPRGSGEQFF. CDR3 in DNA: TGTGCCATCAGATCCGGGCCCCGCGGATCAGGGGAGCAGTTCTTC.